Sequencing of this T cell receptor (beta chain) was carried out in a study of cytomegalovirus exposure and HLA in healthy donors (dated 2017 in TCRdb). Background on the whole study: An earlier analysis of some 620 of the donors reported about 300 Gb of sequence data and 95 million to 130 million unique TCR beta sequences obtained from about 200 million T cells. Typing coverage differed by locus: A, B, C, DRB1 and DQB1 were typed in about 629-640 donors, DQA1 in 500 to 550, DPA1 in approximately 610, and DPB1 in about 450. The aim of the study was to test whether cataloging public T cell receptors could identify signatures of past pathogen exposure. Along with the roughly 670-subject first cohort, a separate validation cohort of around 120 different subjects was used. High-throughput TCR immunosequencing, statistical association of individual TCRs with disease status, and machine learning were combined to predict cytomegalovirus infection status. Rather than drawing on any new phenotypic data, the later analysis identified candidate immune exposures from TCR beta sequences and the way those sequences occurred across donors. An earlier analysis of several hundred of the donors used high-throughput TCR beta sequencing to judge whether each TCR beta V gene segment behaved as functional or pseudogenic. HLA typing covered class I and class II loci at four-digit resolution. In a later analysis, previously published TCR beta repertoires from several hundred donors were re-analyzed and high-resolution HLA genotyping was added so that TCR occurrence patterns could be studied. Because of strong linkage in the cohort, roughly 5 DR-DQ haplotypes were treated as single units for association and clustering. All discovery cohort repertoires had been generated on a single sequencing platform. Across approximately 420 genotyped donors of the cohort, an average of roughly 230,000 unique TCR beta nucleotide sequences per donor were sequenced, and 15% to 20% of those sequences were non-productive. The T cell repertoires of several hundred subjects were profiled by immunosequencing and related to cytomegalovirus serostatus. Of the 398 genotyped donors, 65% to 90% were placed in the genetic ancestry cluster associated with self-reported Caucasian donors. Donor age, sex, ethnicity and CMV serostatus were collected together with the repertoire data. Approximately 310 gigabases of sequencing data and 91 million or so unique TCR sequences made up an early release that covered around 640 HLA-typed donors. A later genetic analysis took genome-wide SNP genotypes for about 65% of the roughly 670 donors and used that subset as a discovery cohort.

This clone was detected only a few times. The antigen it recognizes is unknown. No base-level quality is on record; no much larger clone is a single base apart. What the authors observed across the whole study: Most CMV-associated TCR beta chains appeared to be HLA-restricted in a later analysis, and the HLA associations seemed to be driven largely by CMV exposure. Sequencing depth was assumed to be roughly uniform across donors in the presence/absence analyses, though that assumption may not hold. The cohort was sequenced for TCR beta chains only, and without alpha or paired-chain data the features that could be detected were limited. The authors suggested that the approach could potentially be generalized to other disease states and immunological phenotypes. For the cohort, immune exposure information was limited to CMV serostatus. In vitro tests confirmed that three of the cytomegalovirus-associated TCR beta chains recognize cytomegalovirus antigens. HLA typing was unavailable for some donors at each locus, so association tests used only the typed subset. Cytomegalovirus status was reported to be diagnosed by the classifier with high specificity and sensitivity in both the original and validation cohorts. V-gene and J-gene trimming of TCR beta chains was associated with a missense DCLRE1C variant in a later genetic analysis, and the association was replicated in an independent cohort. Most TCR sequences were seen in very few donors, while some public TCRs were found in many individuals. According to a later genetic analysis, donors in an Asian-associated ancestry cluster had fewer N-insertions in productive TCRs than the roughly 670-donor mean. In a later analysis, the rate of TCR association differed among HLA loci, with DRB1 alleles having the most associated TCRs and HLA-C alleles having the fewest. Specific HLA alleles were associated with about 17,000 TCR beta sequences at a false discovery rate of 0.05 in a later analysis. Correlated functional status among segregating V segments might reflect linkage disequilibrium, but an unknown experimental factor could not be ruled out. In the study, 150 to 200 TCR beta chains were listed as associated with cytomegalovirus. Compared with equally common non-associated chains, HLA-associated TCR beta chains in a later analysis were more clonally expanded and had lower generation probabilities. In an earlier analysis of about 600 of the donors, most TCR beta V segments appeared in productive rearrangements about 87% or about 30% of the time, broadly matching IMGT annotations. A further reported finding was that TCR beta sequences accurately predicted the HLA-A and HLA-B alleles for most subjects in the first cohort. When HLA alleles, especially DR and DQ, strongly co-occurred, TCR associations were difficult to assign to individual alleles. The sequencing pipeline was judged likely to have produced a cluster of highly shared sequence variants as a technical artifact. According to a later analysis, parvovirus B19, influenza, CMV and Epstein-Barr virus appeared linked to several top co-occurrence clusters. Roughly 17 rarely observed V segments, including chromosome 9 orphons, were excluded from the earlier analysis of about 600 of the donors because counts were too low.

The cohort consisted of 666 healthy bone marrow donors. Cohort members were all nominally healthy when sampled, although unrecorded immune exposures were likely present. The donor tested CMV seropositive, placing the donor among the 290 or so seropositive members of the cohort. Each donor provided a peripheral blood sample, and peripheral blood mononuclear cells were used for TCR beta sequencing. The Qiagen DNeasy Blood Extraction Kit was used to extract genomic DNA from the blood cell samples. The protocol used for the library was the immunoSEQ multiplex PCR assay. A mixture of 60 forward primers for TCR Vbeta segments and 13 reverse primers for TCR Jbeta segments was used in the multiplex PCR. The CDR3 region of rearranged TCR beta genes was amplified from genomic DNA with a multiplex PCR assay. Amplified TCR beta libraries were sequenced as 87-base-pair reads on the Illumina HiSeq System. Concerning the study's data processing: A later analysis counted about 82 million unique TCR beta chains across the 670 or so repertoires, and about 10 million of these chains were shared by at least two donors. To remove PCR and sequencing errors, raw reads were error-corrected and collapsed into unique sequences using a nearest-neighbor algorithm that merged closely related sequences. CDR3 sequences were aligned to IMGT reference sequences to assign V, D and J gene segments. Each retained sequence needed at least a six-nucleotide match to both a V gene segment and a J gene segment. A rearrangement counted as productive if the CDR3 had no stop codons and remained in frame with V and J, and every other rearrangement counted as non-productive. CDR3 was defined according to IMGT convention as the region running from the second conserved V-encoded cysteine to the conserved J-encoded phenylalanine. In an earlier analysis of 500 to 650 of the donors, sequences lacking an unambiguous match to a single V gene segment were excluded. In an earlier analysis of a few hundred of the donors, V segments were called functional above 56.7% productive rearrangements and were called segregating when the between-donor standard deviation exceeded 5%. A statistical classification framework was built to diagnose cytomegalovirus status from the catalog of TCR beta chain sequences. A later analysis assigned V and J genes by comparing TCR nucleotide sequences with IMGT/GENE-DB human TR gene sequences. A later analysis assigned CDR3 sequences and most-parsimonious VDJ recombination scenarios with the TCRdist pipeline. In a later analysis, each TCR beta chain was defined by its CDR3 amino acid sequence together with its V-gene family, and reads without a unique V-gene family were excluded. In a later analysis, some 600 highly shared, low-generation-probability nucleotide sequences were removed to address suspected cross-contamination and a sequencing artifact. In a later analysis, a clonal expansion index was calculated for each public chain from normalized within-repertoire ranks of inferred template counts. In a later analysis, generation probabilities were computed with a VDJ recombination model fitted to out-of-frame rearrangements, and the resulting probabilities were checked against IGoR. A later analysis scored TCR-TCR, TCR-HLA and TCR-CMV co-occurrence with hypergeometric tests, applying a repertoire-size bias correction to TCR pairs. A later analysis estimated false discovery rates by permuting HLA or CMV assignments 20 times. A later analysis grouped co-occurring TCRs with DBSCAN, adding TCRdist sequence similarity when clustering within HLA-allele-positive subsets. For co-occurrence clustering, repertoires with fewer than 30,000 or more than 120,000 public chains were excluded, along with about five repertoires with anomalous nucleotide sharing. Entries here come from immuneACCESS through TCRdb and include only in-frame sequences with V and J called. Some clones fail to appear in such tables; in the studies checked, an unresolved V gene covers under half of the shortfall, and the cause of the remainder is unknown. The DNA gave D and trimming, while V, J and clone size come from that table. The sample records some 210,000 clones, roughly 80% of which are singletons. Roughly 2.1% of the sample lies in the top ten.

This TCR was sampled from a woman in her twenties or thirties in good health and CMV-seropositive. What was sequenced was PBMCs.

The CDR3 protein is CASSVVGQENNEQFF. The DNA sequence is TGTGCCAGCAGCGTAGTGGGACAGGAGAACAATGAGCAGTTCTTC. The chain links TRBV9 with TRBJ2-1, with 8 bases matching TRBD1. CDR1 and CDR2, looked up from the germline V gene, are SGDLS and YYNGEE. Trimmed from V: 0 bases; trimmed from J: 5 bases; junction bases lacking a gene match: 4. Including the terminal cysteine and phenylalanine, the CDR3 comprises 15 residues. Here the CDR3 DNA is all that survives: 45 bases in frame from base 1.